Following are 8 T cell receptor beta chains from one sample sequenced in a study of cytomegalovirus exposure and HLA in healthy donors (dated by TCRdb to 2016 to 2017). To prepare the library, the immunoSEQ multiplex PCR assay was applied. The multiplex PCR relied on a mix of 60 forward primers for TCR Vbeta segments and 13 reverse primers for TCR Jbeta segments. TCRdb obtained this table from immuneACCESS and retained in-frame rearrangements with V and J assigned. These tables miss some clones; where compared with another copy, unresolved V genes account for less than half of the shortfall, and the remainder is unexplained. A total of 150,000 to 180,000 clones appear in this sample, approximately 80% of them only once. Together, the top ten hold 3% to 4% of the sample. Material for sequencing was PBMCs. The source of these receptors is a woman aged 40 to 50 in good health and CMV-seronegative.

This clone was counted a few times. This CDR3 is also generated by other DNA sequences in the sample. V is TRBV6-5 and J is TRBJ1-1; the D is unclear. The CDR3 is 13 residues long. CDR1 MNHEY and CDR2 SVGAGI come from the germline V gene. V lost 2 bases and J lost 1, with 5 bases in between. CDR3 sequence reads: CASSYRGNTEAFF. CDR3 nucleotide sequence: TGTGCCAGCAGTTACCGGGGGAACACTGAAGCTTTCTTT.

This chain connects TRBV7-9 to TRBJ2-5; D unclear. Germline V gene sequence: CDR1 SEHNR, CDR2 FQNEAQ (reference sequence). Trimming removed 4 bases at V and 4 bases at J, with 13 bases between. The CDR3 has 14 amino acids. The CDR3 here is CASSSQVYAETQYF. CDR3 bases: TGTGCCAGCAGCTCGCAGGTGTACGCAGAGACCCAGTACTTC.

The chain uses TRBV5-1 and TRBJ1-4; possible D gene TRBD1, 6 bases. The germline CDR1 and CDR2 sequences are SGHRS and YFSETQ. The CDR3 spans 17 residues. V was pared by 2 bases and J by 8 bases, with 22 bases between. CDR3 protein: CASSLGQPGLQTEKLFF. The CDR3 DNA reads as TGCGCCAGCAGCTTAGGACAGCCTGGCCTTCAAACCGAAAAACTGTTTTTT. The full variable domain, with the rest looked up from reference TRBV5-1 and TRBJ1-4, is KAGVTQTPRYLIKTRGQQVTLSCSPISGHRSVSWYQQTPGQGLQFLFEYFSETQRNKGNFPGRFSGRQFSNSRSEMNVSTLELGDSALYLCASSLGQPGLQTEKLFFGSGTQLSVL.

The chain recombines TRBV5-6 with TRBJ2-6; 12 nucleotides line up with TRBD1. J was trimmed by 4 bases and V by 4 bases; bases with no gene match: 9. CDR1 SGHDT and CDR2 YYEEEE come from the germline V gene. The CDR3 totals 18 residues. Written as DNA, the CDR3 is TGTGCCAGCAGCCGCCGGGACAGGGGGCGTGGAGGGGCCAACGTCCTGACTTTC. It is translated as CASSRRDRGRGGANVLTF.

The V gene is TRBV6-4, the J gene TRBJ2-3; no firm D call. The germline V and J ends were trimmed by 9 bases and 0 bases, with 10 bases remaining between them. Germline values: CDR1 MRHNA, CDR2 SNTAGT. CDR3 size: 13 residues. The CDR3 spells CASSESSTDTQYF. CDR3 DNA sequence: TGTGCCAGTTCGGAGTCTAGCACAGATACGCAGTATTTT.

V is TRBV12-5 and J is TRBJ2-7, with 8 bases fitting TRBD1. This CDR3 region has 15 residues. Germline loops: CDR1 LGHNT, CDR2 FRNRAP. J was trimmed by 3 bases and V by 1 base; bases with no gene match: 5. CDR3 amino acids: CASGLGGQGGYEQYF. The CDR3 bases are TGTGCTAGTGGTTTGGGTGGACAGGGAGGCTACGAGCAGTACTTC.

The chain has TRBV6-6 and TRBJ2-7, with a possible D match to TRBD1 (5 bases). CDR3 length: 13 amino acids. Trimming took 2 bases from V and 3 from J, leaving 8 bases between them. CDR1 is MNHNY and CDR2 is SVGAGI in the germline V gene (reference sequence). The CDR3 bases are TGTGCCAGCAGTTACCCCGACAGCTACGAGCAGTACTTC. Amino acid sequence: CASSYPDSYEQYF.

The gene calls are TRBV5-6 and TRBJ2-2; 14 nucleotides agree with TRBD2. The V gene's germline CDR1 is SGHDT and CDR2 YYEEEE. V gave up 4 bases and J gave up 4 bases; unmatched junction bases: 6. This CDR3 is 17 amino acids long. The CDR3 loop is CASSQRLAGGSTGELFF. CDR3 in DNA: TGTGCCAGCAGCCAAAGACTAGCGGGGGGGTCCACCGGGGAGCTGTTTTTT.